Given below is one T cell receptor (beta chain) in context. Antigen unknown. This sample is part of a study of shared clonotypes between healthy human individuals. Study-wide results and limits: It was anticipated that sequencing depth would influence how many clonotypes donors shared.

The protocol was immunoSEQ multiplex PCR, while the TCRdb copy is restricted to in-frame clones and leaves out a portion. The sample consists of over 2 million clones, about 95% of them appearing once. Positively selected for CCR7, the CD45RO-negative cells used as naive CD8 cells excluded terminally differentiated effector memory CD45RA+ cells. Recent acute infections and vaccinations were absent in the healthy HIV-negative adult donors. The V gene's germline CDR1 is LGHNT and CDR2 FRNRAP. The CDR3 covers 15 residues. V dropped 6 bases and J dropped 1; count of bases not matched to a gene: 5. This receptor was obtained from a man aged 18 to 35 in good health. Sequencing used naive CD8+ T cells sorted from blood. The chain carries TRBV12-5 and TRBJ2-3, with TRBD1 identical over 9 bases. The CDR3 here is CASGPGQGGTDTQYF. CDR3 in DNA: TGTGCTAGTGGCCCGGGACAGGGCGGCACAGATACGCAGTATTTT.